These 27 T cell receptor beta chains were sequenced from one sample in a study of blood T cell repertoires in COVID-19. Here immunoSEQ multiplex PCR was the method, and the copy in TCRdb shows in-frame clones only, minus some. The repertoire consists of some 80,000 clones, with approximately 85% occurring once and the leading ten covering 5.4%. The sequenced material came from peripheral blood. The receptors were gathered from a woman older than 75 with active or convalescent COVID-19.

The V gene is TRBV28, the J gene TRBJ2-4; perhaps TRBD1 as D (5 bases). Germline V gives CDR1 MDHEN, CDR2 SYDVKM. V lost 4 bases to trimming and J lost 0 bases, with 13 bases between them. The CDR3 has 16 amino acids. The CDR3 sequence is CASSYGHTLAKNIQYF. The DNA of the CDR3 is TGTGCCAGCAGTTATGGACACACTCTAGCCAAAAACATTCAGTACTTC.

V is TRBV5-4 and J is TRBJ2-2; possible D gene TRBD1, 6 bases. The V gene's germline CDR1 is SGHNT and CDR2 YYREEE (reference sequence). The V end lost 4 bases, the J end lost 2 bases, and 15 bases lay between the germline ends. CDR3 length: 16 amino acids. DNA of the CDR3: TGTGCCAGCAGCGCAGACACAGGGCTAAACACCGGGGAGCTGTTTTTT. Translating gives CASSADTGLNTGELFF.

This clone is a singleton in its sample. The rearrangement links TRBV6-2 or TRBV6-3 to TRBJ2-7, with 7 bases aligning to TRBD1. Germline V gene lookup returns CDR1 MNHEY and CDR2 SVGEGT. V was pared by 4 bases and J by 3 bases, with 12 bases of the junction left unmatched. The CDR3 is 16 residues long. CDR3 coding DNA: TGTGCCAGCAGTTCACCCGCGTCGACAGGGCGCTACGAGCAGTACTTC. Its protein is CASSSPASTGRYEQYF.

The chain couples TRBV5-5 to TRBJ1-4; 7 bases are a match to TRBD1. Trimming at V came to 4 bases and at J to 8 bases, leaving 8 bases not matched to a gene. Germline CDR1 is SGHKS and CDR2 is YYEKEE (reference sequence). This CDR3 has 14 amino acids. For the CDR3, the DNA is TGTGCCAGCAGCACGTGGACAGGTGTGGAAAAACTGTTTTTT. Translating gives CASSTWTGVEKLFF.

In DNA, the CDR3 is TGTGCCAGCAGCGAGGCCACTGAAGCTTTCTTT. This translates into CASSEATEAFF. This chain joins TRBV12-3 or TRBV12-4 and TRBJ1-1, with D uncertain. The CDR3 is 11 residues long. The germline V and J ends were trimmed by 6 bases and 4 bases, with 6 bases remaining between them.

The chain employs TRBV6-1 and TRBJ1-5; TRBD1 aligns across 8 bases. V was pared by 3 bases and J by 12 bases, with 13 bases of the junction left unmatched. Germline V gene sequence: CDR1 MNHNS, CDR2 SASEGT. The CDR3 loop spans 15 amino acids. The DNA for the CDR3 is TGTGCCAGCAGTGACGACAGGGGAAAGTGGGGTGACCAGCATTTT. Protein product: CASSDDRGKWGDQHF.

This clone occurred a few times. The rearrangement links TRBV19 to TRBJ1-1, with D possibly matching TRBD1 (6 bases). Trimming removed 6 bases from V and 2 bases from J, with 13 bases in between. This CDR3 spans 14 amino acids. The V gene's germline CDR1 is LNHDA and CDR2 SQIVND (reference sequence). The CDR3 nucleotides read TGTGCCAGTAGAGGGGGGGGCGGTAACACTGAAGCTTTCTTT. It specifies CASRGGGGNTEAFF.

V and J are TRBV4-1 and TRBJ1-5; 7 bases map to TRBD1. Germline V gene sequence: CDR1 MGHRA, CDR2 YSYEKL. The CDR3 runs 18 residues. Trimming at V came to 1 base and at J to 4 bases, leaving 13 bases not matched to a gene. The CDR3 sequence is CASSQVSAITGDNQPQHF. The CDR3 DNA sequence: TGCGCCAGCAGCCAAGTTTCCGCGATCACAGGGGATAATCAGCCCCAGCATTTT.

The J gene is TRBJ1-2, the V gene TRBV10-2, with 8 positions matching TRBD1. Germline V gives CDR1 WSHSY, CDR2 SAAADI. The CDR3 spans 14 residues. The V segment lost 6 bases and the J segment 5 bases; nucleotides outside the gene matches: 8. Here the CDR3 reads CASSSRDRMYGYTF. CDR3 DNA sequence: TGCGCCAGCAGCAGCCGGGACAGGATGTATGGCTACACCTTC.

In DNA, the CDR3 is TGTGCCAGCAGCTTGGCCCAGGGGTTTGTGGACAATGAGCAGTTCTTC. This translates into CASSLAQGFVDNEQFF. The genes are TRBV5-8 and TRBJ2-1; weak D call: TRBD1 (6 bases). This CDR3 region has 16 residues. Trimming removed 0 bases from V and 5 bases from J, with 15 bases in between. Germline-derived CDR1 and CDR2 are SGHTS and YDEGEE.

This clone was found a few times. This chain joins TRBV19 and TRBJ2-1, with 7 bases aligning to TRBD1. Unmatched junction bases numbered 0, after V lost 0 bases and J lost 4 bases. This CDR3 spans 14 amino acids. Germline V CDR1 and CDR2: LNHDA, SQIVND (reference sequence). CDR3 in DNA: TGTGCCAGTAGTATAGACAGGGGGTACAATGAGCAGTTCTTC. Translated: CASSIDRGYNEQFF.

The chain links TRBV4-3 to TRBJ1-2, with D perhaps matching TRBD1 (6 bases). The CDR3 extends over 14 amino acids. Looked up from germline, CDR1 is LGHNA and CDR2 is YSLEER. V was trimmed by 3 bases and J by 1 base, leaving 9 bases between them. The CDR3 is CASSQDRNNYGYTF. Written as DNA, the CDR3 is TGCGCCAGCAGCCAGGACAGAAATAACTATGGCTACACCTTC.

This clone was seen a few times. The genes are TRBV6-5 and TRBJ2-1, with 7 positions matching TRBD2. CDR1 and CDR2 (germline): MNHEY, SVGAGI. The V and J ends lost 2 bases and 2 bases, in that order; junction bases with no gene match: 6. The CDR3 is 16 residues long. Here the CDR3 reads CASSYLRLAPYNEQFF. For the CDR3, the DNA is TGTGCCAGCAGTTACCTGAGACTAGCCCCCTACAATGAGCAGTTCTTC.

In DNA, the CDR3 is TGTGCCAGCAGTTTACCGGACAGGGGGCGAGGGGAGCAGTACTTC. Its translation: CASSLPDRGRGEQYF. This chain links TRBV28 with TRBJ2-7; 11 bases map to TRBD1. CDR1 MDHEN and CDR2 SYDVKM come from the germline V gene. V dropped 2 bases and J dropped 7; count of bases not matched to a gene: 7. This CDR3 has 15 amino acids.

This clone was observed a single time. V is TRBV11-2 and J is TRBJ1-2; 9 nucleotides agree with TRBD1. This CDR3 comprises 14 residues. Germline values: CDR1 SGHAT, CDR2 FQNNGV. Germline trimming cut 3 bases from V and 4 bases from J; bases unmatched to any gene: 3. As DNA, the CDR3 is TGTGCCAGCAGCTTGGGACAGGGACCCTATGGCTACACCTTC. Protein: CASSLGQGPYGYTF.

The genes are TRBV27 and TRBJ2-3; TRBD2 is a possible D gene (7 bases). Germline V gene data show CDR1 as MNHEY and CDR2 as SMNVEV (reference sequence). V lost 9 bases to trimming and J lost 0 bases, with 34 bases between them. This CDR3 has 21 residues. The CDR3 nucleotides read TGTGCCAGGCTTTTGAGGGGCCGGGGGGCTTCTCCTCCCTCTAGCACAGATACGCAGTATTTT. It specifies CARLLRGRGASPPSSTDTQYF.

This clone was seen just once. The V call is TRBV3-1 (or the pseudogene TRBV3-2), the J call TRBJ1-5; possibly TRBD1 for D (5 bases). Germline assignment: CDR1 LGHDT and CDR2 YNNKEL (reference sequence). The CDR3 spans 20 residues. Trimming shortened V by 3 bases and J by 1 base, and 25 bases separated the two germline ends. The CDR3 region is CASSHGRGAVQNLSNQPQHF. The CDR3 coding sequence is TGTGCCAGCAGCCACGGTCGCGGGGCTGTTCAAAATTTAAGCAATCAGCCCCAGCATTTT.

This clone was observed once. This rearrangement joins TRBV5-4 to TRBJ2-3; maybe TRBD2 (6 bases). CDR1 and CDR2 from the germline V gene are SGHNT and YYREEE (reference sequence). Trimming stripped 5 bases from V and 0 bases from J, with 13 bases between. The CDR3 extends over 15 amino acids. The CDR3 here is CASRRDLLSTDTQYF. CDR3 nucleotide sequence: TGTGCCAGCAGACGGGACTTACTTAGCACAGATACGCAGTATTTT.

A few counts support this clone. The chain has TRBV7-3 and TRBJ2-2, with 12 positions matching TRBD2. CDR3 length: 18 amino acids. Germline lookup yields CDR1 SGHTA and CDR2 FQGTGA. V gave up 5 bases and J gave up 3 bases; unmatched junction bases: 10. CDR3 nucleotide sequence: TGTGCCAGCAGCCGAAGGTCGACTAGCGGGAGTTACACCGGGGAGCTGTTTTTT. Protein: CASSRRSTSGSYTGELFF.

The rearrangement joins TRBV7-2 to TRBJ1-2; D is perhaps TRBD1 (6 bases). The germline V and J ends were trimmed by 4 bases and 4 bases, with 16 bases remaining between them. The CDR3 loop spans 15 amino acids. Germline loops: CDR1 SGHTA, CDR2 FQGNSA. The CDR3 nucleotides read TGTGCCAGCAGCTACACAGGGCTTGGTGGCTATGGCTACACCTTC. Translated, it gives CASSYTGLGGYGYTF.

J is TRBJ1-3 and V is TRBV11-2, with D maybe TRBD1 (6 bases). The length of the CDR3 is 13 residues. From germline, CDR1 is SGHAT and CDR2 FQNNGV. Trimming took off 6 bases at V and 0 bases at J, with 6 bases between the two ends. The CDR3 loop reads CASRQGSGNTIYF. In nucleotides, the CDR3 is TGTGCCAGCAGACAGGGCTCTGGAAACACCATATATTTT.

This clone has just one count. This chain connects TRBV14 to TRBJ2-1; no firm D call. CDR1 SGHDN and CDR2 FVKESK come from the germline V gene. The V gene lost 2 bases and the J gene lost 8 bases, with 10 bases spanning the gap. The CDR3 sequence is 13 residues long. For the CDR3, the DNA is TGTGCCAGCAGCCAAAGCTTGGTCCATGAGCAGTTCTTC. This encodes CASSQSLVHEQFF.

This chain connects TRBV4-1 to TRBJ2-5; 10 bases agree with TRBD1. Losses at the gene ends were 2 bases for V and 6 bases for J; bases not matched to a gene: 12. This CDR3 spans 17 amino acids. Germline V gene sequence: CDR1 MGHRA, CDR2 YSYEKL. CDR3 DNA: TGCGCCAGCAGCCAAATGCCCGGGACAGGGGTGGAAAAGACCCAGTACTTC. It codes for CASSQMPGTGVEKTQYF.

The CDR3 nucleotides read TGTGCCAGCAGCCAAGCCGGACAGGCGAACTACGAGCAGTACTTC. It codes for CASSQAGQANYEQYF. This chain links TRBV14 with TRBJ2-7; 7 nucleotides match TRBD1. CDR1 is SGHDN and CDR2 is FVKESK in the germline V gene. With 1 base clipped from V and 3 bases from J, the junction kept 6 bases outside the gene matches. This CDR3 has 15 amino acids.

The rearrangement links TRBV11-2 to TRBJ2-4, with 8 nucleotides matching TRBD1. Germline V gene sequence: CDR1 SGHAT, CDR2 FQNNGV. CDR3 length equals 12 residues. The junction had 8 bases not matched to a gene; V was cut back by 4 bases and J by 15 bases. The CDR3 region is CASSYRDRPSYF. The DNA for the CDR3 is TGTGCCAGCAGCTATCGGGACAGGCCTTCGTACTTC.

The chain carries TRBV7-9 and TRBJ2-3; weak D call: TRBD1 (5 bases). Trimming pared 4 bases from V and 4 bases from J, leaving 18 bases between. The CDR3 is 16 amino acids. Per germline, CDR1 SEHNR and CDR2 FQNEAQ (reference sequence). CDR3 DNA: TGTGCCAGCAGCTCCCAGGGAAGATTAATTTCAGATACGCAGTATTTT. Its translation: CASSSQGRLISDTQYF.

The chain couples TRBV15 to TRBJ2-4, with 11 nucleotides matching TRBD1. CDR3 length: 19 residues. The junction had 12 bases not matched to a gene; V was cut back by 5 bases and J by 0 bases. Per the germline V gene, CDR1 is LNHNV and CDR2 is YYDKDF (reference sequence). The DNA of the CDR3 is TGTGCCACCAGCGACCGGGACAGGGGGTTTTTGATAGCCAAAAACATTCAGTACTTC. Translating it yields CATSDRDRGFLIAKNIQYF.